This TCR beta chain was documented in a study of T cells in Graves' hyperthyroidism and ophthalmopathy. Amplification targeted TCR beta CDR3 regions from RNA transcripts. The primer set for the first-round RT-PCR of the TCR CDR3 was HTBI. In TCRdb, the multiplex PCR reads were re-called with MiXCR into one record per CDR3 protein. The repertoire includes around 480,000 distinct CDR3 sequences, around 15% of them detected once, and around 17% sits in the top ten. This clonotype came up many times. The source of this sequence is a woman aged 18-29 years with Graves' hyperthyroidism. The sequencing sample was made of blood.

The CDR3 is CATQGDYGYTF. The CDR3 bases are TGTGCCACCCAGGGAGACTATGGCTACACCTTC. This chain connects TRBV10-3 to TRBJ1-2; tentatively, D is TRBD1 (5 bases). Trimming removed 10 bases at V and 3 bases at J, with 9 bases between. The CDR3 runs 11 residues. The V gene's germline CDR1 is ENHRY and CDR2 SYGVKD.